This T cell receptor beta chain stems from a study of a mutant IDH1 vaccine in newly diagnosed glioma. Across the study: Patients under treatment included 62.5% males and about 38% females and had a mean age of 40.4 years.

Study findings and constraints: Shifts in the top peripheral T cell clonotypes seemed unrelated to pseudoprogression.

Details on this clone: Its antigen remains unidentified.

As to time point: baseline, week 1 (first vaccination visit). The sample's treatment: pre-vaccination baseline after standard-of-care therapy. V shed 9 bases and J 7 bases; nucleotides not matched to a gene: 10. Germline loops: CDR1 SNHLY, CDR2 FYNNEI. The CDR3 consists of 13 residues. Repertoires were generated with immunoSEQ multiplex PCR, while TCRdb's copy carries only in-frame clones and drops some. This sample has 85,000 to 100,000 clones, with around 90% found just once. Sequenced material: PBMCs, taken from a glioma patient treated with radiotherapy, temozolomide or both. This sequence joins TRBV2 and TRBJ2-3, with 7 nucleotides matching TRBD2. The TCR comes from a woman aged 45-65 years with glioma. The CDR3 nucleotides read TGTGCCAGGCGCCCTGGGGGGGAGAATACGCAGTATTTT. Amino acid sequence: CARRPGGENTQYF. Looking up the rest from reference TRBV2 and TRBJ2-3 gives the full variable domain: EPEVTQTPSHQVTQMGQEVILRCVPISNHLYFYWYRQILGQKVEFLVSFYNNEISEKSEIFDDQFSVERPDGSNFTLKIRSTKLEDSAMYFCARRPGGENTQYFGPGTRLTVL.